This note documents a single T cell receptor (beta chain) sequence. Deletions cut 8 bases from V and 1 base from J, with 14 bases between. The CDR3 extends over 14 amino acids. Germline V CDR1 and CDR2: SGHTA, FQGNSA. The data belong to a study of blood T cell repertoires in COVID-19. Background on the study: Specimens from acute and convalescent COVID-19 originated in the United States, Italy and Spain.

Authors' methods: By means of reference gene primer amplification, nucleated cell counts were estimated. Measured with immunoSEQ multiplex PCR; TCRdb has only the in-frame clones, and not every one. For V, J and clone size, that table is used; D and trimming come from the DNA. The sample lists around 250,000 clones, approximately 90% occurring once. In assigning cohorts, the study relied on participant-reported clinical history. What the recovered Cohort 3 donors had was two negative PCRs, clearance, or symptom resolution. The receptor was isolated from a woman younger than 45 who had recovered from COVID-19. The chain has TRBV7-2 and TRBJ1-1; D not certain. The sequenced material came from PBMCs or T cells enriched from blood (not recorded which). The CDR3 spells CASRLGGANTEAFF. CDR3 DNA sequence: TGTGCCAGCCGCCTCGGCGGAGCGAACACTGAAGCTTTCTTT.